These 31 T cell receptor beta chains share one sample of origin, sequenced in a study of neoadjuvant anti-PD-1 for oral cavity cancer. TCRdb keeps only in-frame clones here, not all; method: immunoSEQ multiplex PCR. The sample carries some 17,000 clones, about 66% recorded once. The material was PBMCs, obtained before nivolumab (anti-PD-1) treatment. The receptors shown here come from a person between 35 and 79 years old with oral cavity squamous cell carcinoma.

By share, this clone counts as large. The genes are TRBV28 and TRBJ1-2; D not certain. This CDR3 contains 14 residues. Germline lookup yields CDR1 MDHEN and CDR2 SYDVKM. V was pared by 5 bases and J by 4 bases, with 14 bases between. CDR3 DNA sequence: TGTGCCAGCAGTGCCTACCTCAGCGGCTATGGCTACACCTTC. The encoded protein is CASSAYLSGYGYTF.

This clone was detected a few times. J is TRBJ1-1 and V is TRBV6-5, with TRBD1 as a possible D gene (6 bases). CDR3 length: 13 residues. V lost 6 bases, J lost 4 bases, and 12 bases lay in between. Germline CDR1 is MNHEY and CDR2 is SVGAGI. The CDR3: CASRGGPFTEAFF. CDR3 coding DNA: TGTGCCAGCAGAGGGGGGCCTTTCACTGAAGCTTTCTTT.

This clone has a handful of counts. One end of the junction fails to match germline, which may point to a read error. The J gene is TRBJ2-5, the V gene TRBV7-2, with D possibly matching TRBD2 (6 bases). The length of the CDR3 is 15 residues. In germline, CDR1 is SGHTA, CDR2 FQGNSA. This CDR3 is CASSPWDSPQGTQYF. The DNA for the CDR3 is TGTGCCAGCAGCCCGTGGGACTCGCCGCAAGGGACCCAGTACTTC. Together with reference TRBV7-2 and TRBJ2-5, the CDR3 gives the full variable domain: GAGVSQSPSNKVTEKGKDVELRCDPISGHTALYWYRQSLGQGLEFLIYFQGNSAPDKSGLPSDRFSAERTGGSVSTLTIQRTQQEDSAVYLCASSPWDSPQGTQYFGPGTRLLVL.

This CDR3 is CAISDGTTPSEQFF. The CDR3 region has the DNA TGTGCCATCAGTGACGGGACTACTCCCAGTGAGCAGTTCTTC. V gene TRBV10-3 combines with J gene TRBJ2-1, with 7 bases lining up with TRBD2. Germline CDR1 reads ENHRY; CDR2 reads SYGVKD. V gave up 3 bases and J gave up 9 bases; unmatched junction bases: 8. The CDR3 is made up of 14 amino acids.

The chain uses TRBV27 and TRBJ2-7; D may be TRBD1 or TRBD2 (5 bases each). Looked up from germline, CDR1 is MNHEY and CDR2 is SMNVEV (reference sequence). Trimming left V 4 bases short and J 3 bases short, with 13 bases between. There are 14 residues in the CDR3. The CDR3: CASSSRDAIYEQYF. The CDR3 nucleotides are TGTGCCAGCAGTTCCCGGGACGCGATCTACGAGCAGTACTTC.

This clone was seen more than once but under ten times. The J gene is TRBJ2-7, the V gene TRBV10-1; D possibly corresponds to TRBD2 (5 bases). The ends were cut back, 0 bases at V and 6 bases at J, with 12 bases in the middle. This CDR3 has 14 amino acids. The germline gives CDR1 WNHNN, CDR2 SYGVQD (reference sequence). The CDR3, as DNA: TGCGCCAGCAGTGAGTCTGGCCGCGAGGGCGAGCAGTACTTC. Its translation: CASSESGREGEQYF.

The V gene is TRBV6-5, the J gene TRBJ2-3; D is perhaps TRBD1 or TRBD2 (5 bases each). V was cut by 6 bases and J by 6 bases, with 13 bases left in between. Looked up from germline, CDR1 is MNHEY and CDR2 is SVGAGI. The CDR3 runs 13 residues. CDR3 in amino acids: CASRWDLLDTQYF. CDR3 bases: TGTGCCAGCAGATGGGACCTCTTGGATACGCAGTATTTT.

CDR3 sequence: CASSPDRNSYEQYF. CDR3 sequence (DNA): TGTGCCAGCAGCCCGGACAGGAACTCCTACGAGCAGTACTTC. The chain combines TRBV6-1 with TRBJ2-7; TRBD1 matches at 7 bases. Germline V gene sequence: CDR1 MNHNS, CDR2 SASEGT. This CDR3 region has 14 residues. V trimming: 6 bases; J trimming: 0 bases; junction bases outside the gene matches: 5.

This clone was counted a few times. The V gene is TRBV21-1, the J gene TRBJ1-3; the DNA was not used to check the table's D call, TRBD1. TRBV21-1 is classified as a pseudogene. This CDR3 is built from 15 residues. CDR3 sequence (DNA): TGTGCCAGCGGTCATTCAACAGCAGCTGGAAACACCATATATTTT. Encoded protein: CASGHSTAAGNTIYF.

This clone has a handful of counts. The genes are TRBV7-9 and TRBJ2-6; no definite D call. In germline, CDR1 is SEHNR, CDR2 FQNEAQ (reference sequence). V was pared by 1 base and J by 0 bases, with 4 bases between. The CDR3 has 15 amino acids. The CDR3 region is CASSLVGSGANVLTF. CDR3 in DNA: TGTGCCAGCAGCTTAGTGGGCTCTGGGGCCAACGTCCTGACTTTC.

Only a few counts were recorded for this clone. This specimen includes other DNA sequences encoding the same CDR3. This sequence joins TRBV5-1 and TRBJ2-3; 9 positions match TRBD1. CDR1 and CDR2 from the germline V gene are SGHRS and YFSETQ. Trimming took 0 bases from V and 3 from J; bases not matched to a gene: 2. The CDR3 spans 15 residues. CDR3 residues: CASSLDGTGTDTQYF. In DNA form, the CDR3 reads TGCGCCAGCAGCTTGGACGGGACAGGGACAGATACGCAGTATTTT. Together with reference TRBV5-1 and TRBJ2-3, the CDR3 gives the full variable domain: KAGVTQTPRYLIKTRGQQVTLSCSPISGHRSVSWYQQTPGQGLQFLFEYFSETQRNKGNFPGRFSGRQFSNSRSEMNVSTLELGDSALYLCASSLDGTGTDTQYFGPGTRLTVL.

The CDR3 DNA reads as TGTGCCAGTAGTCCCCTGAACACTGAAGCTTTCTTT. Its protein is CASSPLNTEAFF. The chain uses TRBV19 and TRBJ1-1; D remains ambiguous. The CDR3 consists of 12 residues. Germline CDR1 and CDR2: LNHDA and SQIVND (reference sequence). The V end was cut by 5 bases, the J end by 0 bases, with 4 bases between.

This rearrangement joins TRBV29-1 to TRBJ2-7; the D is unclear. Trimming pared 6 bases from V and 5 bases from J, leaving 17 bases between. CDR1 and CDR2 from the germline V gene are SQVTM and ANQGSEA. CDR3 length: 13 residues. CDR3 sequence reads: CSVRELGSHEQYF. The DNA of the CDR3 is TGCAGCGTCCGAGAGTTGGGTTCCCACGAGCAGTACTTC.

The rearrangement joins TRBV5-1 to TRBJ2-5, with unresolved D. The V gene's germline CDR1 is SGHRS and CDR2 YFSETQ. Trimming took 0 bases from V and 5 from J, leaving 8 bases between them. This CDR3 spans 13 amino acids. The DNA for the CDR3 is TGCGCCAGCAGCTTGGCGGGTGGGGAGACCCAGTACTTC. Amino acids: CASSLAGGETQYF.

The V gene is TRBV19, the J gene TRBJ1-1; 7 bases map to TRBD1. The J segment lost 2 bases and the V segment lost 5 bases, leaving 5 bases of the junction unmatched. Germline V gives CDR1 LNHDA, CDR2 SQIVND (reference sequence). The CDR3 has 14 residues. This CDR3 is CASSGLGGNTEAFF. In nucleotides, the CDR3 is TGTGCCAGTAGTGGATTAGGGGGCAACACTGAAGCTTTCTTT.

The chain uses TRBV4-1 and TRBJ2-7, with 10 nucleotides matching TRBD2. Trimming removed 4 bases from V and 3 bases from J; junction bases left unmatched: 12. Germline V gives CDR1 MGHRA, CDR2 YSYEKL. This CDR3 is 17 amino acids long. The CDR3 bases are TGCGCCAGCAGCCTCTCACCGGGGGGGACTAGCGTCTACGAGCAGTACTTC. This codes for CASSLSPGGTSVYEQYF.

This clone was recorded a few times. This chain uses TRBV5-6 with TRBJ1-2; D uncertain. Trimming shortened V by 4 bases and J by 0 bases, and 10 bases separated the two germline ends. This CDR3 has 14 residues. Germline V CDR1 and CDR2: SGHDT, YYEEEE. This CDR3 is CASSPVGANYGYTF. Here the CDR3 DNA reads TGTGCCAGCAGCCCTGTTGGGGCTAACTATGGCTACACCTTC.

In its sample, this clone was seen once. V is TRBV6-5 and J is TRBJ1-2; a weak D match, TRBD1 (6 bases). Germline V gene data show CDR1 as MNHEY and CDR2 as SVGAGI. Trimming removed 7 bases from V and 4 bases from J, with 10 bases in between. This CDR3 spans 12 amino acids. The CDR3 protein is CASTRGGYGYTF. The CDR3 DNA reads as TGTGCCAGCACCAGGGGCGGCTATGGCTACACCTTC.

V is TRBV5-8 and J is TRBJ1-3; D is ambiguous. The CDR3 covers 13 residues. Germline CDR1 is SGHTS and CDR2 is YDEGEE. Between the trimmed V and J ends, which lost 2 bases and 4 bases, there was a span of 7 bases. CDR3 in DNA: TGTGCCAGCAGCTTCCAGGCAGGAAACACCATATATTTT. Translation gives CASSFQAGNTIYF.

The rearrangement joins TRBV11-2 to TRBJ2-5; D gene ambiguous. CDR3 length: 15 residues. V was pared by 5 bases and J by 4 bases, with 17 bases between. The germline V gene has CDR1 SGHAT and CDR2 FQNNGV. As DNA, the CDR3 is TGTGCCAGCAGCCGGAATCTCATTGGCGGAGAGACCCAGTACTTC. Amino acids: CASSRNLIGGETQYF. Combining the CDR3 with reference TRBV11-2 and TRBJ2-5 gives the whole variable domain EAGVAQSPRYKIIEKRQSVAFWCNPISGHATLYWYQQILGQGPKLLIQFQNNGVVDDSQLPKDRFSAERLKGVDSTLKIQPAKLEDSAVYLCASSRNLIGGETQYFGPGTRLLVL.

Here the CDR3 reads CASSVGYSSYNEQFF. The CDR3 bases are TGTGCCAGCAGCGTAGGGTACAGCTCCTACAATGAGCAGTTCTTC. This sequence joins TRBV9 and TRBJ2-1; D gene ambiguous. This CDR3 spans 15 amino acids. Trimming shortened V by 0 bases and J by 0 bases, and 7 bases separated the two germline ends. Germline values: CDR1 SGDLS, CDR2 YYNGEE. Variable domain in full (rest from reference TRBV9 and TRBJ2-1): DSGVTQTPKHLITATGQRVTLRCSPRSGDLSVYWYQQSLDQGLQFLIQYYNGEERAKGNILERFSAQQFPDLHSELNLSSLELGDSALYFCASSVGYSSYNEQFFGPGTRLTVL.

V gene TRBV6-5 combines with J gene TRBJ2-2, with a tentative D call TRBD2 (5 bases). This CDR3 is built from 14 residues. Germline lookup yields CDR1 MNHEY and CDR2 SVGAGI. V lost 6 bases and J 5 bases, leaving 13 bases between the germline ends. The CDR3 region has the DNA TGTGCCAGCAGACATATCGAGCGGACCGGGGAGCTGTTTTTT. Translating it yields CASRHIERTGELFF.

The V and J genes are TRBV12-1 and TRBJ2-7; TRBD2, as called in the table, went unchecked against the DNA. TRBV12-1 is assigned pseudogene status. CDR3 length: 14 residues. The CDR3 DNA reads as TGTGCCAGCAGCCCGGGGATCCCGCGAAGGGAGCAGTACTTC. It translates to CASSPGIPRREQYF.

The rearrangement links TRBV2 to TRBJ2-3; unclear D gene. V was cut by 2 bases and J by 2 bases, with 11 bases left in between. The CDR3 totals 15 residues. CDR1 is SNHLY and CDR2 is FYNNEI in the germline V gene. CDR3 sequence reads: CASSEMLATTDTQYF. CDR3 in DNA: TGTGCCAGCAGTGAAATGCTGGCAACCACAGATACGCAGTATTTT. Based on the CDR3 plus reference TRBV2 and TRBJ2-3, the full variable domain is EPEVTQTPSHQVTQMGQEVILRCVPISNHLYFYWYRQILGQKVEFLVSFYNNEISEKSEIFDDQFSVERPDGSNFTLKIRSTKLEDSAMYFCASSEMLATTDTQYFGPGTRLTVL.

V gene TRBV9 combines with J gene TRBJ2-7; TRBD2 agrees at 11 bases. The CDR3 totals 15 residues. J was trimmed by 3 bases and V by 3 bases; bases with no gene match: 5. CDR1 SGDLS and CDR2 YYNGEE come from the germline V gene. CDR3 region: CASSASGTSGYEQYF. In nucleotides, the CDR3 is TGTGCCAGCAGCGCCTCCGGGACTAGCGGCTACGAGCAGTACTTC.

The chain has TRBV9 and TRBJ1-3; tentative D call: TRBD1 (5 bases). The CDR3 consists of 17 residues. Trimming shortened V by 3 bases and J by 0 bases, and 16 bases separated the two germline ends. CDR1 is SGDLS and CDR2 is YYNGEE in the germline V gene. The CDR3 DNA reads TGTGCCAGCAGCGCTTGGGACCGCTCCGACTCTGGAAACACCATATATTTT. Translated, it gives CASSAWDRSDSGNTIYF.

This clone was seen only a few times. V gene TRBV6-5 combines with J gene TRBJ1-2, with a weak D call TRBD1 (5 bases). Germline V gene lookup returns CDR1 MNHEY and CDR2 SVGAGI. The CDR3 length is 14 residues. Trimming took 6 bases from V and 5 from J, leaving 16 bases between them. CDR3 in amino acids: CASSPWGSGYGYTF. CDR3 DNA: TGTGCCAGCAGCCCTTGGGGGTCAGGGTATGGCTACACCTTC.

The chain employs TRBV7-6 and TRBJ2-7; 7 nucleotides agree with TRBD1. The CDR3 extends over 15 amino acids. CDR1 and CDR2 from the germline V gene are SGHVS and FNYEAQ. V was pared by 2 bases and J by 2 bases, with 6 bases of the junction left unmatched. CDR3 region: CASSLIGTATYEQYF. CDR3 nucleotides: TGTGCCAGCAGCTTAATAGGGACAGCAACCTACGAGCAGTACTTC.

This chain uses TRBV2 with TRBJ1-1; D remains ambiguous. V lost 8 bases and J lost 3, with 19 bases in between. The germline V gene encodes CDR1 SNHLY and CDR2 FYNNEI. The CDR3 loop spans 15 amino acids. The CDR3 reads CASFPRSFLDTEAFF. The CDR3 nucleotides are TGTGCCAGCTTCCCCAGGTCCTTTTTGGACACTGAAGCTTTCTTT.

A few counts support this clone. This chain links TRBV30 with TRBJ2-1; 9 bases match TRBD2. With 4 bases clipped from V and 0 bases from J, the junction kept 4 bases outside the gene matches. From germline, CDR1 is GTSNPN and CDR2 SVGIG (reference sequence). CDR3 length: 15 amino acids. CDR3 in amino acids: CAWKGGRASYNEQFF. In DNA form, the CDR3 reads TGTGCCTGGAAGGGCGGGAGGGCCTCCTACAATGAGCAGTTCTTC.

The chain's CDR3 is CASSPGLAGAGEQYF. In DNA, the CDR3 is TGTGCCAGCTCTCCGGGACTAGCGGGAGCGGGAGAGCAGTACTTC. The chain has TRBV18 and TRBJ2-7; 14 bases agree with TRBD2. Germline V gene sequence: CDR1 KGHSH, CDR2 LQKENI. Trimming took 6 bases from V and 7 from J; bases not matched to a gene: 8. This CDR3 region has 15 residues.